This TCR beta chain appears in the sequencing data of a study of cytomegalovirus exposure and HLA in healthy donors. Overall study results and limits: Using the classifier, cytomegalovirus status was reportedly diagnosed with high specificity and sensitivity. Presence/absence comparisons presumed near-even sequencing depth among donors. More clonal expansion characterized HLA-associated TCR beta chains than equally common others in a later analysis.

This clone was found once. Its antigen remains unknown. A multiplex PCR was run with 60 Vbeta primers and 13 Jbeta primers. The method was immunoSEQ multiplex PCR; TCRdb's version includes in-frame clones alone and lacks a portion of them. The sample has over 90,000 clones, around 68% seen once. At the time of sampling, donors were nominally healthy, though unrecorded immune exposures were likely. Germline V gene sequence: CDR1 SEHNR, CDR2 FQNEAQ (reference sequence). The CDR3 sequence is 16 residues long. Deletions cut 10 bases from V and 7 bases from J, with 27 bases between. This chain connects TRBV7-9 to TRBJ2-3; weak D call: TRBD2 (5 bases). The receptor's source is a human donor in good health. The sequenced sample was PBMCs. CDR3 amino acids: CATKPPLVRSGNTQYF. The CDR3 nucleotides are TGTGCCACCAAGCCGCCTTTAGTTCGGTCGGGGAATACGCAGTATTTT.